This T cell receptor beta chain derives from a study of post-analysis software for immune sequencing data. Study summary: The disease courses covered relapsing-remitting, secondary progressive and progressive-relapsing multiple sclerosis.

Points on this clonotype: Its antigen is as yet unknown.

The CDR3 length is 16 residues. V was clipped by 5 bases and J by 3 bases; unmatched bases: 8. The germline CDR1 and CDR2 sequences are SEHNR and FQNEAQ (reference sequence). Carried by the TCR beta cDNA libraries were unique molecular identifiers. Input populations of 1 to 10 million T cells gave rise to hundreds of thousands of cDNA molecules. In TCRdb, the PCR reads were re-called with MiXCR into one record per CDR3 protein. Of a few hundred thousand distinct CDR3 sequences detected, around 33% appear once; the ten largest clones hold around 15%. Broader study findings: Co-batched samples clustered tightly together by F measure. Diversity measured as normalized Chao1 was significantly lower in multiple sclerosis patients than in controls. Comparison of patients with controls showed about 5 TRBV segments more frequent in patients, TRBV5-6, TRBV5-1 and TRBV20-1 among them.

The sequence was collected from a girl aged 10 to 17 with multiple sclerosis. Source material: blood. V and J are TRBV7-9 and TRBJ2-1; TRBD2 agrees at 9 bases. The CDR3 nucleotides read TGTGCCAGCAGCGGTTTAGCGGGGGTTATCTACAATGAGCAGTTCTTC. It encodes CASSGLAGVIYNEQFF.